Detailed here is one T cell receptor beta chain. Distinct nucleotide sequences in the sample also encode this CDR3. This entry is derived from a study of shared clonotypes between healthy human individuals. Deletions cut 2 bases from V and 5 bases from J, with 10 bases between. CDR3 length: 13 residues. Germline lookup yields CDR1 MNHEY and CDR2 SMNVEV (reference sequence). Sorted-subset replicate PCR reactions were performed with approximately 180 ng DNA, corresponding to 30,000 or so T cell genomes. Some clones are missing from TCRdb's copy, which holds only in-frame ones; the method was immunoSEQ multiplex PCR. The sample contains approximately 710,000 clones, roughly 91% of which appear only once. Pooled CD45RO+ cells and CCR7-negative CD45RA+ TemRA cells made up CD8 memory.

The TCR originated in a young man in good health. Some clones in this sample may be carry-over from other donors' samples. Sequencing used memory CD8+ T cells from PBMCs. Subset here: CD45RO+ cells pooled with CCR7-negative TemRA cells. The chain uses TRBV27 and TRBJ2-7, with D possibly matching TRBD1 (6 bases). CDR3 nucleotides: TGTGCCAGCAGTTTACAGGGGCGCAACGAGCAGTACTTC. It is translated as CASSLQGRNEQYF.